This T cell receptor beta chain was identified during a study of graft-versus-host responses after intestinal transplantation. The method was immunoSEQ multiplex PCR; TCRdb's version includes in-frame clones alone and lacks a portion of them. Among about 20,000 clones listed, roughly 86% were seen once. V was pared by 0 bases and J by 3 bases, with 10 bases between. This CDR3 contains 15 residues. The germline V gene has CDR1 LGHNA and CDR2 YNFKEQ. This clone appeared once. The material was PBMCs, obtained 230 to 240 days after intestinal transplant. This rearrangement joins TRBV4-2 to TRBJ2-3; D uncertain. The receptor's source is a human patient who received an intestinal transplant, so some T cells may come from the graft donor. DNA of the CDR3: TGTGCCAGCAGCCAAGATGTCCTGACAACAGATACGCAGTATTTT. Amino acid sequence: CASSQDVLTTDTQYF.